This T cell receptor beta chain was documented in a study of response to subunit inactivated influenza vaccine. TCRdb itself ran the RT-PCR reads through MiXCR, one entry per CDR3 protein. The table lists around 480,000 distinct CDR3 sequences, approximately 15% of them singletons, with over 2.5% in the top ten. In regard to this clonotype: Its antigen remains unknown.

The V end lost 0 bases, the J end lost 0 bases, and 14 bases lay between the germline ends. CDR1 is LGHNA, CDR2 YNFKEQ, per germline. This CDR3 spans 17 amino acids. Study-wide findings and caveats: Researchers suggested that each seasonal influenza vaccination recruits few new T cells.

This rearrangement joins TRBV4-2 to TRBJ1-1, with D perhaps TRBD1 (6 bases). The sequences come from CD4+ T cells sorted from PBMCs, collected roughly 24 months after vaccination. The TCR originated in a man between 50 and 69 years old who received an inactivated influenza vaccine. CDR3 amino acids: CASSQDSTGPLNTEAFF. In DNA, the CDR3 is TGTGCCAGCAGCCAAGATTCAACAGGGCCTTTGAACACTGAAGCTTTCTTT.